The next 18 T cell receptor beta chains were all read from a single sample in a study of blood T cell repertoires in COVID-19. Generated by immunoSEQ multiplex PCR, the TCRdb table keeps only in-frame clones and is missing some. The table shows about 210,000 clones, with roughly 86% occurring only once. Sequences were obtained from peripheral blood. Receptors were obtained from a woman aged 45-65 years with active or convalescent COVID-19.

This sequence joins TRBV11-2 and TRBJ1-2; tentative D call: TRBD1 (5 bases). This CDR3 is 16 amino acids long. Trimming took off 2 bases at V and 8 bases at J, with 21 bases between the two ends. Germline CDR1 is SGHAT and CDR2 is FQNNGV. CDR3 sequence: CASSLNPEQVIFGYTF. For the CDR3, the DNA is TGTGCCAGCAGCTTAAACCCCGAACAGGTGATCTTCGGCTACACCTTC.

The V and J genes are TRBV28 and TRBJ1-1; 8 bases are shared with TRBD1. The CDR3 runs to 13 residues. Looked up from germline, CDR1 is MDHEN and CDR2 is SYDVKM. The V gene end was trimmed by 8 bases and the J gene end by 0 bases; junction bases not matched to a gene: 2. CDR3 bases: TGTGCCAGCGGACAGGGCATGAACACTGAAGCTTTCTTT. Translating it yields CASGQGMNTEAFF.

This chain joins TRBV6-6 and TRBJ1-5, with 7 bases matching TRBD1. The CDR3 is made up of 16 amino acids. CDR1 is MNHNY, CDR2 SVGAGI, per germline (reference sequence). V shed 5 bases, J shed 4 bases, and the junction held 11 bases outside the gene matches. Written as DNA, the CDR3 is TGTGCCAGCAGTCTGGACAGGTCGGTTTGGAATCAGCCCCAGCATTTT. This encodes CASSLDRSVWNQPQHF.

This rearrangement joins TRBV6-1 to TRBJ1-1, with TRBD1 as a possible D gene (6 bases). CDR1 is MNHNS and CDR2 is SASEGT in the germline V gene. V lost 3 bases to trimming and J lost 4 bases, with 18 bases between them. CDR3 length equals 16 residues. The CDR3 coding sequence is TGTGCCAGCAGTGAGTACAGGGTTCAGATCGGCACTGAAGCTTTCTTT. Translated: CASSEYRVQIGTEAFF.

J is TRBJ2-7 and V is TRBV19; 11 bases map to TRBD2. The germline CDR1 and CDR2 sequences are LNHDA and SQIVND (reference sequence). The trim removed 2 bases at V and 3 bases at J, leaving 3 bases unmatched. The CDR3 totals 15 residues. The CDR3 sequence is CASSIQGLAGYEQYF. The DNA of the CDR3 is TGTGCCAGTAGTATACAAGGACTAGCGGGCTACGAGCAGTACTTC.

The chain combines TRBV19 with TRBJ1-2; maybe TRBD1 (6 bases). Trimming left V 7 bases short and J 4 bases short, with 16 bases between. Looked up from germline, CDR1 is LNHDA and CDR2 is SQIVND (reference sequence). The length of the CDR3 is 14 residues. CDR3 in amino acids: CASTDRQHFYGYTF. The CDR3 DNA reads TGTGCCAGTACCGACAGGCAGCATTTCTATGGCTACACCTTC.

This clone occurred once. The chain is built from TRBV5-6 and TRBJ2-1; 7 bases map to TRBD1. This CDR3 comprises 13 residues. Trimming removed 3 bases from V and 3 bases from J; junction bases left unmatched: 0. CDR1 and CDR2 (germline): SGHDT, YYEEEE. The CDR3 DNA follows: TGTGCCAGCAGCTGGACAGGCTACAATGAGCAGTTCTTC. Protein product: CASSWTGYNEQFF.

The chain recombines TRBV7-9 with TRBJ2-3; 15 bases align to TRBD2. Unmatched junction bases numbered 14, after V lost 5 bases and J lost 5 bases. From germline, CDR1 is SEHNR and CDR2 FQNEAQ (reference sequence). The CDR3 sequence is 19 residues long. CDR3 DNA: TGTGCCAGCAGCATCTGGACTAGCGGGGGGGTGGAGATGCGAGATACGCAGTATTTT. It codes for CASSIWTSGGVEMRDTQYF.

V gene TRBV29-1 combines with J gene TRBJ1-3, with 8 positions matching TRBD1. This CDR3 has 13 residues. J gave up 3 bases and V 7 bases, and 5 bases lay outside the gene matches. Germline CDR1 and CDR2: SQVTM and ANQGSEA. The CDR3 nucleotides are TGCAGCGCTACCGACAGGGGTGGAAACACCATATATTTT. This encodes CSATDRGGNTIYF.

The genes are TRBV11-2 and TRBJ1-3; D unresolved. CDR1 and CDR2 from the germline V gene are SGHAT and FQNNGV. Trimming cost V 5 bases and J 2 bases, with 10 bases left between them. The CDR3 sequence is 14 residues long. The CDR3 here is CASSPSHPGNTIYF. The CDR3, as DNA: TGTGCCAGCAGCCCTAGCCATCCTGGAAACACCATATATTTT.

CDR3 sequence: CAIRDRGRNEQFF. In DNA, the CDR3 is TGTGCCATCCGGGACAGGGGGCGGAATGAGCAGTTCTTC. V gene TRBV10-3 combines with J gene TRBJ2-1, with 12 bases that match TRBD1. V was clipped by 8 bases and J by 7 bases; unmatched bases: 3. This CDR3 region has 13 residues. Germline V gene sequence: CDR1 ENHRY, CDR2 SYGVKD.

The genes are TRBV7-3 and TRBJ2-1, with 7 bases matching TRBD1. The CDR3 sequence is 14 residues long. Germline CDR1 reads SGHTA; CDR2 reads FQGTGA. Trimming took 4 bases from V and 3 from J; bases not matched to a gene: 3. CDR3 bases: TGTGCCAGCAGCTCGCGGACAGGCTACAATGAGCAGTTCTTC. Its translation is CASSSRTGYNEQFF.

This clone was counted once. V gene TRBV5-1 combines with J gene TRBJ2-1; a weak D match, TRBD2 (5 bases). This CDR3 has 15 residues. Germline CDR1 and CDR2: SGHRS and YFSETQ. The ends were cut back, 5 bases at V and 10 bases at J, with 22 bases in the middle. CDR3 amino acids: CASSSGTRPFEEQFF. The CDR3, as DNA: TGCGCCAGCAGTTCCGGCACTAGACCGTTTGAAGAGCAGTTCTTC.

V gene TRBV7-9 combines with J gene TRBJ2-7, with 7 bases identical to TRBD2. V trimming: 4 bases; J trimming: 0 bases; junction bases outside the gene matches: 9. Germline V gene lookup returns CDR1 SEHNR and CDR2 FQNEAQ (reference sequence). The CDR3 sequence is 16 residues long. The CDR3 nucleotides are TGTGCCAGCAGCTCCGGGGGACTAATGAGCTCCTACGAGCAGTACTTC. Amino acids: CASSSGGLMSSYEQYF.

The J gene is TRBJ1-6, the V gene TRBV28, with D maybe TRBD1 (5 bases). Germline CDR1 MDHEN, CDR2 SYDVKM. The V end was cut by 5 bases, the J end by 7 bases, with 12 bases between. CDR3 size: 14 residues. CDR3 nucleotide sequence: TGTGCCAGCAGTGCCGGGACTGAGAATTCACCCCTCCACTTT. It encodes CASSAGTENSPLHF.

The genes are TRBV25-1 and TRBJ1-2, with 7 positions matching TRBD1. The ends lost 1 base at V and 7 bases at J; junction bases unmatched: 9. The germline gives CDR1 MGHDK, CDR2 SYGVNS. The CDR3 has 15 amino acids. CDR3 sequence: CASSEFTGALTGYTF. The CDR3 DNA reads as TGTGCCAGCAGTGAATTTACAGGGGCCCTAACTGGCTACACCTTC.

The chain carries TRBV2 and TRBJ1-6, with TRBD1 matching 10 bases. Trimming took 7 bases from V and 7 from J; bases not matched to a gene: 7. The CDR3 contains 15 residues. Germline V gene data show CDR1 as SNHLY and CDR2 as FYNNEI. CDR3 region: CASTYDRGPNSPLHF. The CDR3 region has the DNA TGTGCCAGCACCTACGACAGGGGGCCGAATTCACCCCTCCACTTT.

Only one count was recorded for this clone. V gene TRBV6-2 or TRBV6-3 combines with J gene TRBJ2-1; 9 nucleotides line up with TRBD2. There are 15 residues in the CDR3. The germline CDR1 and CDR2 sequences are MNHEY and SVGEGT. The ends lost 6 bases at V and 3 bases at J; junction bases unmatched: 6. The CDR3 region is CASSLSGGGYNEQFF. The CDR3 DNA is TGTGCCAGCAGCCTTAGCGGGGGTGGCTACAATGAGCAGTTCTTC.